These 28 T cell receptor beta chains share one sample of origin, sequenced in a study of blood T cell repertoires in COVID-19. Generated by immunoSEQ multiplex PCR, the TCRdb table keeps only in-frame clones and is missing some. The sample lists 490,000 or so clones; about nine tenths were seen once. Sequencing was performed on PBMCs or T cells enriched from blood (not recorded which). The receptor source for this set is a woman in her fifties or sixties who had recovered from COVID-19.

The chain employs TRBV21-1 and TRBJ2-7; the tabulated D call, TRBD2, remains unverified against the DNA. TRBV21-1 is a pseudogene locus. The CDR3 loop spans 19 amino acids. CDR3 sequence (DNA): TGTGCCAGCAGCAAAGAGTCGAGCGGGGGGCTCCCCTGCTCCTACGAGCAGTACGTC. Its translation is CASSKESSGGLPCSYEQYV.

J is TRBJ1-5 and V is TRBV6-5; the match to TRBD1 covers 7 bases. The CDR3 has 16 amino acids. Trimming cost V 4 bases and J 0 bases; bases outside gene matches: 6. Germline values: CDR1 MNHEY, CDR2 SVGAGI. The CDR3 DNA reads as TGTGCCAGCAGTTCGGGACAGATTTATAGCAATCAGCCCCAGCATTTT. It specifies CASSSGQIYSNQPQHF.

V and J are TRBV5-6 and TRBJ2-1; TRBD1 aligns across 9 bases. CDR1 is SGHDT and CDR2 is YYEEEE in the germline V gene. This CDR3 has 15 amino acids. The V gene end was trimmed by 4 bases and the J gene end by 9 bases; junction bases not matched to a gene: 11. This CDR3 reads CASSTGTGSEAEQFF. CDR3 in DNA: TGTGCCAGCAGCACCGGGACAGGGTCCGAAGCTGAGCAGTTCTTC.

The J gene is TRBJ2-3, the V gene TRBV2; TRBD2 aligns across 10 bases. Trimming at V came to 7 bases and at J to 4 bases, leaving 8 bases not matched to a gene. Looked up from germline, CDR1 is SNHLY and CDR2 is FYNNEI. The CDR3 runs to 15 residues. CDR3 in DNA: TGTGCCAGCATGGGAGCGGGGGGGCCCCCAGATACGCAGTATTTT. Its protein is CASMGAGGPPDTQYF.

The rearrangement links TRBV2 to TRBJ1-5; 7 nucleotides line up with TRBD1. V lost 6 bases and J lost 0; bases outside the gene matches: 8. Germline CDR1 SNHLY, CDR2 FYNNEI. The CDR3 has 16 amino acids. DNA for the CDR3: TGTGCCAGCAGGCCAGGGGGAACAATTAGCAATCAGCCCCAGCATTTT. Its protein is CASRPGGTISNQPQHF. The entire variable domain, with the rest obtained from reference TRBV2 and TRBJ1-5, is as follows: EPEVTQTPSHQVTQMGQEVILRCVPISNHLYFYWYRQILGQKVEFLVSFYNNEISEKSEIFDDQFSVERPDGSNFTLKIRSTKLEDSAMYFCASRPGGTISNQPQHFGDGTRLSIL.

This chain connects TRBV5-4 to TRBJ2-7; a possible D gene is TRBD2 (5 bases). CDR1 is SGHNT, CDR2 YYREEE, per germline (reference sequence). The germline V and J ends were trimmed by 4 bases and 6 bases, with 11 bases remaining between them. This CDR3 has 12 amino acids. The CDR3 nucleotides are TGTGCCAGCAGCCGGGATGGGCTCGAGCAGTACTTC. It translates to CASSRDGLEQYF. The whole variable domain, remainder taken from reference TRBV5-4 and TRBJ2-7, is ETGVTQSPTHLIKTRGQQVTLRCSSQSGHNTVSWYQQALGQGPQFIFQYYREEENGRGNFPPRFSGLQFPNYSSELNVNALELDDSALYLCASSRDGLEQYFGPGTRLTVT.

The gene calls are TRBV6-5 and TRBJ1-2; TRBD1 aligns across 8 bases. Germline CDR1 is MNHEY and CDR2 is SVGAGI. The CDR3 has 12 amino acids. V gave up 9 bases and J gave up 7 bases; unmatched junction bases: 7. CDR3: CASFQGAAGYTF. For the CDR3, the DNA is TGTGCCAGTTTTCAGGGGGCGGCTGGCTACACCTTC.

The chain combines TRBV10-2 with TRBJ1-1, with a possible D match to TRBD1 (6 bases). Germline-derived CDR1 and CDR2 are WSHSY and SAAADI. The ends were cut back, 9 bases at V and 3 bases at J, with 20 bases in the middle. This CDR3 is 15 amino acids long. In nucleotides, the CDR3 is TGCGCCAGTTCAGGGAATAGGGCAGGGGACACTGAAGCTTTCTTT. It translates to CASSGNRAGDTEAFF.

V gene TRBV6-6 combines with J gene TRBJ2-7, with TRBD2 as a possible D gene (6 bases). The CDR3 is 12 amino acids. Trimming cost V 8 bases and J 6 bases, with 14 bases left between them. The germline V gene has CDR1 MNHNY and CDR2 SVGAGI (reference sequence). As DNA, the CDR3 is TGTGCCAGCTCTGGGGCCGGGGGCGAGCAGTACTTC. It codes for CASSGAGGEQYF.

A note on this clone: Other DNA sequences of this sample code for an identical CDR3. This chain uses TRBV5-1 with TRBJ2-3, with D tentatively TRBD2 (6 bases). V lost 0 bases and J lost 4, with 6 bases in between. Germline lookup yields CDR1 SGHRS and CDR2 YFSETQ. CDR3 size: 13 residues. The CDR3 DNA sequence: TGCGCCAGCAGCTTGGCGGGAGCAGATACGCAGTATTTT. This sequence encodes CASSLAGADTQYF.

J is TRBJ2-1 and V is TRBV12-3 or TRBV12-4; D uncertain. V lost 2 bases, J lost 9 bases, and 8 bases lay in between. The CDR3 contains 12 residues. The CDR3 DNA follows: TGTGCCAGCAGTTTACTCGGTTTTGAGCAGTTCTTC. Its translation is CASSLLGFEQFF.

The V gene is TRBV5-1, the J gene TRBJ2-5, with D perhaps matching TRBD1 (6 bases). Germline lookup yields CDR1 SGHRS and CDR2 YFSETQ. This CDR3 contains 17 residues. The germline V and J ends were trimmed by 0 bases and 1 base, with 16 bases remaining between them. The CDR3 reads CASSLETGTLIQETQYF. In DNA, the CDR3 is TGCGCCAGCAGCTTGGAGACCGGGACATTAATCCAAGAGACCCAGTACTTC.

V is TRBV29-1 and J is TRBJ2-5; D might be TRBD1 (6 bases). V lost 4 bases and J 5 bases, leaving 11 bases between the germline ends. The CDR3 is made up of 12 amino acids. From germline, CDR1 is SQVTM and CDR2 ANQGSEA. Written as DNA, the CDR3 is TGCAGCGTTGTCGGCCAGGGGGAGACCCAGTACTTC. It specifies CSVVGQGETQYF.

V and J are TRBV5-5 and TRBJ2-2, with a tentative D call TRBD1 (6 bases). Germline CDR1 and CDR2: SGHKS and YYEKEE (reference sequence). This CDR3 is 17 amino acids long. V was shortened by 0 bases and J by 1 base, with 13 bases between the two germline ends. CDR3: CASSLAPGTQNTGELFF. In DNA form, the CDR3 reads TGTGCCAGCAGCTTGGCCCCGGGGACACAGAACACCGGGGAGCTGTTTTTT.

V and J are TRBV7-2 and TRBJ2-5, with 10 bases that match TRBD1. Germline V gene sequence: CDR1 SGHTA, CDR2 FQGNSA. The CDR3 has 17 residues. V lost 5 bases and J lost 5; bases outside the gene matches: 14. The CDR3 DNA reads TGTGCCAGCAGCCCCCTCCCGACAGGGGGCTTGGGGGAGACCCAGTACTTC. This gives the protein CASSPLPTGGLGETQYF.

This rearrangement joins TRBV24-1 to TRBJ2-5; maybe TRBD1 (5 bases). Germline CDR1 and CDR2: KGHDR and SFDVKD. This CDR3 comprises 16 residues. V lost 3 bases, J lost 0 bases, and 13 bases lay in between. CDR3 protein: CATSDQGRPNQETQYF. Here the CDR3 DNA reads TGTGCCACCAGTGATCAGGGCAGGCCTAACCAAGAGACCCAGTACTTC.

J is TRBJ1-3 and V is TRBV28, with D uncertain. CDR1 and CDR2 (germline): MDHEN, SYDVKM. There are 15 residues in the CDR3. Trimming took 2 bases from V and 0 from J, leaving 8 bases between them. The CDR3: CASSLGQSSGNTIYF. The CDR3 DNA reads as TGTGCCAGCAGTTTAGGGCAGAGCTCTGGAAACACCATATATTTT.

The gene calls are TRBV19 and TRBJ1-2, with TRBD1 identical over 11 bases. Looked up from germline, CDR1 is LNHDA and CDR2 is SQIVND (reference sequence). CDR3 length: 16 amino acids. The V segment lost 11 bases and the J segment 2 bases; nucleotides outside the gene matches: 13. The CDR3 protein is CAGRPRGQGANYGYTF. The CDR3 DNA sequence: TGTGCCGGCCGACCTCGAGGACAGGGGGCAAACTATGGCTACACCTTC.

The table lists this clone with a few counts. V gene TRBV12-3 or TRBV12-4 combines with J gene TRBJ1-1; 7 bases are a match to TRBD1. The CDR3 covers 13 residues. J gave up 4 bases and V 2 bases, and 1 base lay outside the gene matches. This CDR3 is CASSLSGGTEAFF. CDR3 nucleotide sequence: TGTGCCAGCAGTTTATCAGGGGGCACTGAAGCTTTCTTT.

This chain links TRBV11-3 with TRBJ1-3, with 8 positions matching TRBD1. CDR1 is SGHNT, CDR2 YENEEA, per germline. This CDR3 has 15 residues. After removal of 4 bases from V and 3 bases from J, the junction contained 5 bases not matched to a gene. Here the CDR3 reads CASSSRGQLGNTIYF. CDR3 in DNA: TGTGCCAGCAGCTCCAGGGGGCAGCTTGGAAACACCATATATTTT.

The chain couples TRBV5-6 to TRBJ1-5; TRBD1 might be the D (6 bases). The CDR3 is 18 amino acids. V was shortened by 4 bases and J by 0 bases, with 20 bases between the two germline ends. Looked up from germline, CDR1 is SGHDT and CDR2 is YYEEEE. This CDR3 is CASSRTPGGANSNQPQHF. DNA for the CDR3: TGTGCCAGCAGCCGTACCCCCGGGGGGGCGAATAGCAATCAGCCCCAGCATTTT.

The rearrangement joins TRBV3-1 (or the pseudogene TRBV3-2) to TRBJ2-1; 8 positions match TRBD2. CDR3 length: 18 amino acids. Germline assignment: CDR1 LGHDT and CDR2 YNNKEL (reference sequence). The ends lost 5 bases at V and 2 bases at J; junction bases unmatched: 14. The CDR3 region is CASSVGGVAGFTYNEQFF. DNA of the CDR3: TGTGCCAGCAGCGTCGGAGGAGTAGCGGGGTTTACCTACAATGAGCAGTTCTTC.

Written as DNA, the CDR3 is TGTGCCAGAAGGGGGGAAACTCCACAAGACAGGGTGAACCACGAGCAGTACGTC. Translation gives CARRGETPQDRVNHEQYV. This chain links TRBV5-3 with TRBJ2-7; TRBD1 aligns across 7 bases. TRBV5-3 is reported as an ORF; its role is uncertain. V lost 5 bases, J lost 5 bases, and 22 bases stayed unmatched. The CDR3 is made up of 18 amino acids.

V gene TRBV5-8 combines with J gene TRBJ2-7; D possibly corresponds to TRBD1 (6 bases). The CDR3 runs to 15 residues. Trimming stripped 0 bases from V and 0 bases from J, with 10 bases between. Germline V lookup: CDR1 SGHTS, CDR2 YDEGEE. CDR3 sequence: CASSLGQGSSYEQYV. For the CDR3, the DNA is TGTGCCAGCAGCTTGGGTCAGGGGAGCTCCTACGAGCAGTACGTC.

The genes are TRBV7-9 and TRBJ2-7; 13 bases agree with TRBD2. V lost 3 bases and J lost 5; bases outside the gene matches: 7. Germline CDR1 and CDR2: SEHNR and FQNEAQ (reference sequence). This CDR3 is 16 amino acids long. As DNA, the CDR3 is TGTGCCAGCAGCTTGGGACTAGCGGGGCCCTGGGACGAGCAGTACTTC. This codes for CASSLGLAGPWDEQYF.

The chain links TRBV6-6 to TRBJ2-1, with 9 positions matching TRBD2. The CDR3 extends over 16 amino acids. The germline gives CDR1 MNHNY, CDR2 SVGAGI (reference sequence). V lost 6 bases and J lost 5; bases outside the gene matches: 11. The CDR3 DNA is TGTGCCAGCAGCCACCGGCTAGCGGGGTACAACAATGAGCAGTTCTTC. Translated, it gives CASSHRLAGYNNEQFF.

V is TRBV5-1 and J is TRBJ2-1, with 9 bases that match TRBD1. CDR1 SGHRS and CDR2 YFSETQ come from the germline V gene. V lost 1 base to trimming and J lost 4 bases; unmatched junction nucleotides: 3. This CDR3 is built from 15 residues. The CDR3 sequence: CASSLRTGAYNEQFF. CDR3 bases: TGCGCCAGCAGCTTGAGGACAGGGGCTTACAATGAGCAGTTCTTC. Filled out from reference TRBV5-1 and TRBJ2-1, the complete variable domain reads KAGVTQTPRYLIKTRGQQVTLSCSPISGHRSVSWYQQTPGQGLQFLFEYFSETQRNKGNFPGRFSGRQFSNSRSEMNVSTLELGDSALYLCASSLRTGAYNEQFFGPGTRLTVL.

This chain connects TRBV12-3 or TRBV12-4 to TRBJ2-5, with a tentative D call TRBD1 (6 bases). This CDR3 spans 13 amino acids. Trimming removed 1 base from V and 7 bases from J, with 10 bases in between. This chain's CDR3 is CASSLDRAGTQYF. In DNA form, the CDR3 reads TGTGCCAGCAGTTTAGACAGGGCGGGGACCCAGTACTTC.